This T cell receptor beta chain was recorded in a study of blood T cell repertoires in COVID-19 (dated by TCRdb to about 2020). A note on the overall study: Samples covering the acute and convalescent phases of COVID-19 were provided by collaborators in the United States, Italy and Spain. The repertoires were made available in a free public database intended to serve as a resource for research on the immune response to SARS-CoV-2. Where available, HLA class I and class II types were taken from metadata supplied by the sample provider and were not determined by assay-based typing. The material from the prospective study consisted of cDNA or gDNA derived from T cells, B-cell-depleted T cells, or PBMCs. Deeply sampled blood TCRbeta repertoires from subjects exposed to, actively infected with, or recovered from COVID-19 were included in the dataset. Samples came from the ongoing ImmuneRACE study (first 160 participants) plus 1,254 subjects from 6 global collaborators. Sample metadata almost always included a de-identified subject ID, COVID-19 status, age in years and sex. General conclusions and limits of the study: Clinical and demographic metadata were provided uncurated, with the amount varying by source and participant.

As encoded in the germline V gene, CDR1 is LGHNA while CDR2 is YNFKEQ. The CDR3 has 14 amino acids, counting the end cysteine and phenylalanine. Only the CDR3 part of the read is kept: 42 bases, read in frame from the first base. The junction carries 9 bases between V and J, which are trimmed by 4 bases and 0 bases respectively. Whole blood was collected in K2EDTA tubes by collaborating institutions according to the institutions' own protocols. For TCRbeta analysis, collaborators shipped samples in one of three forms: frozen whole blood, isolated PBMCs, or DNA extracted from either of those sample types. TCRbeta CDR3 regions were amplified from genomic DNA by means of the immunoSEQ Assay, a bias-controlled multiplex PCR. The original pipeline was this. The number of nucleated cells in each sample was estimated by amplification of reference gene primers within the assay. Sequence reads were collapsed and filtered to measure the absolute abundance of every unique TCRbeta CDR3 rearrangement. For each sample, productive Simpson clonality was calculated by taking the square root of Simpson's diversity index across productive rearrangements. TCRdb provides this immuneACCESS table in a form limited to in-frame rearrangements. Some clones are lacking; in checked studies, under half of them reflect an unresolved V gene, and why the rest are absent is not known. V and J calls and clone size are those listed in that table; D and trimming were worked out from the DNA. The sample table records 30,000 to 40,000 clones; approximately 80% of these occur just once. The top ten constitute roughly a third of the sample.

A remark on this clone: Its antigen has not been determined. The record has no base qualities; no much larger clone is one base away.

The specimen sequenced was peripheral blood. This clonotype originated in a man older than 75 with acute or convalescent COVID-19. This chain joins TRBV4-2 to TRBJ1-1, with no confident D gene call. For the CDR3, the sequence is CASSPLAVNTEAFF. The sequenced DNA: TGTGCCAGCAGCCCTTTAGCGGTGAACACTGAAGCTTTCTTT.